The clone carrying this T cell receptor beta chain qualifies as medium-sized. Amplification of the TCR beta CDR3 was achieved through multiplex PCR with 32 V and 13 J primers. From the multiplex PCR reads, TCRdb called clonotypes with MiXCR, one entry per CDR3 protein. The data show about 2,600 distinct CDR3 sequences, roughly 17% seen once. This sample is part of a study of immune heterogeneity within non-small cell lung tumors. The CDR3 runs to 14 residues. V lost 7 bases, J lost 3 bases, and 13 bases lay in between. The V gene's germline CDR1 is MNHNS and CDR2 SASEGT. Bulk tumor genomic DNA, 500 to 750 ng per sample, was used as template. Biopsy collection occurred during surgery, with several far-apart biopsies per primary tumor. Newly diagnosed with untreated non-small cell lung cancer, the patients underwent curative surgery.

The sequencing input was lung tumor tissue. This TCR derives from a woman in her fifties or sixties with non-small cell lung cancer. The chain uses TRBV6-1 and TRBJ1-5; D perhaps matches TRBD1 (5 bases). The DNA of the CDR3 is TGTGCCAGCAATACGGGGGGTAACAATCAGCCCCAGCATTTT. Translating gives CASNTGGNNQPQHF.